One and the same sample provided the 23 T cell receptor beta chains below, sequenced in a study of CXCR3-negative and CXCR3-positive naive CD8 T cells. With UMI labels, 5' RACE was used to prepare the TRB cDNA libraries. TCRdb reprocessed the 5' RACE reads and stores each CDR3 protein as one record, lacking DNA. The listing contains about 8,000 distinct CDR3 sequences. The sequencing sample was made of naive CXCR3- CD8+ T cells from blood. Subset described: CD45RO-CCR7+CD27+CD95- naive CD8+ T cells lacking CXCR3 (TNR3-). The origin of the receptors is a human donor in good health. Some clones in this sample may be carry-over from other donors' samples.

The J gene is TRBJ2-5, the V gene TRBV9. The germline V gene encodes CDR1 SGDLS and CDR2 YYNGEE. This CDR3 is 14 amino acids long. CDR3 residues: CASSADDWEETQYF. Based on the CDR3 plus reference TRBV9 and TRBJ2-5, the full variable domain is DSGVTQTPKHLITATGQRVTLRCSPRSGDLSVYWYQQSLDQGLQFLIQYYNGEERAKGNILERFSAQQFPDLHSELNLSSLELGDSALYFCASSADDWEETQYFGPGTRLLVL.

This chain connects TRBV19 to TRBJ1-2. The CDR3 sequence is 12 residues long. CDR1 LNHDA and CDR2 SQIVND come from the germline V gene (reference sequence). This CDR3 is CASAGLIDGYTF.

The CDR3 loop is CSARAQGAEAFF. The V gene is TRBV29-1, the J gene TRBJ1-1. Germline V gene lookup returns CDR1 SQVTM and CDR2 ANQGSEA. The CDR3 runs 12 residues.

This chain links TRBV25-1 with TRBJ2-7; the D call of TRBD1 rests on TCRdb alone, since no DNA is present to check it. This CDR3 contains 15 residues. Germline V gene lookup returns CDR1 MGHDK and CDR2 SYGVNS. The CDR3: CASSEYRDRENEQYF.

Considering frequency, this clonotype is medium-sized. The rearrangement joins TRBV20-1 to TRBJ2-5; TCRdb selects TRBD2, and the lack of DNA leaves this call unchecked. The CDR3 contains 14 residues. The V gene's germline CDR1 is DFQATT and CDR2 SNEGSKA (reference sequence). The chain's CDR3 is CSGKGSGPQETQYF.

The chain uses TRBV29-1 and TRBJ2-1; TCRdb reports TRBD1, a call that lacks DNA to check it against. Germline V lookup: CDR1 SQVTM, CDR2 ANQGSEA. This CDR3 spans 15 amino acids. CDR3: CSVDLLDRRGNEQFF.

This clonotype is deemed medium-sized by its frequency. The rearrangement links TRBV25-1 to TRBJ1-2. The CDR3 is made up of 13 amino acids. CDR1 is MGHDK and CDR2 is SYGVNS in the germline V gene. The CDR3 is CASSDIAFYGYTF.

This clonotype is called medium-sized based on its frequency. This rearrangement joins TRBV7-2 to TRBJ2-3. Germline V gene lookup returns CDR1 SGHTA and CDR2 FQGNSA. This CDR3 has 14 amino acids. CDR3 protein: CASSLVPGTDTQYF.

This clonotype shows up as medium-sized (0.01 to 0.1%) by frequency. J is TRBJ2-1 and V is TRBV29-1. There are 11 residues in the CDR3. Germline V CDR1 and CDR2: SQVTM, ANQGSEA. CDR3 sequence: CSVDYGNEQFF.

The chain joins TRBV4-3 to TRBJ2-3; with no DNA, the TCRdb D assignment of TRBD2 cannot be verified. The V gene's germline CDR1 is LGHNA and CDR2 YSLEER. The length of the CDR3 is 16 residues. CDR3 sequence reads: CASSRGSGLSTDTQYF.

The V call is TRBV28, the J call TRBJ2-5. The germline CDR1 and CDR2 sequences are MDHEN and SYDVKM. CDR3 length: 13 amino acids. CDR3 in amino acids: CASSLEFQETQYF.

The rearrangement uses TRBV12-3 or TRBV12-4 and TRBJ2-7; TCRdb's assignment of TRBD1 cannot be checked, as there is no DNA. The CDR3 contains 16 residues. This CDR3 is CASSGGDLYRGYEQYF.

Its frequency marks this clonotype as medium-sized. Here the CDR3 reads CSAVPGQYEKLFF. This rearrangement joins TRBV20-1 to TRBJ1-4; without DNA, the TCRdb call of TRBD1 cannot be checked. Per the germline V gene, CDR1 is DFQATT and CDR2 is SNEGSKA (reference sequence). The CDR3 runs to 13 residues.

Frequency places this clonotype as medium-sized (0.01 to 0.1%). V is TRBV5-1 and J is TRBJ1-1. Looked up from germline, CDR1 is SGHRS and CDR2 is YFSETQ. The length of the CDR3 is 14 residues. CDR3 sequence reads: CASSFLGPNTEAFF.

This chain connects TRBV19 to TRBJ1-1; TCRdb calls TRBD1, which cannot be checked without DNA. This CDR3 has 11 residues. Germline CDR1 LNHDA, CDR2 SQIVND (reference sequence). CDR3 loop: CASTGDSEAFF.

By frequency, this clonotype is medium-sized. The chain joins TRBV2 to TRBJ2-1. Germline V lookup: CDR1 SNHLY, CDR2 FYNNEI. The CDR3 has 12 amino acids. CDR3 sequence reads: CASSEWSNEQFF.

The chain employs TRBV7-9 and TRBJ2-2; TCRdb's D call of TRBD1 is untestable without DNA. There are 15 residues in the CDR3. The germline gives CDR1 SEHNR, CDR2 FQNEAQ (reference sequence). The CDR3 is CASSPGSRNTGELFF.

V gene TRBV5-1 combines with J gene TRBJ2-7. Germline V lookup: CDR1 SGHRS, CDR2 YFSETQ. This CDR3 has 13 amino acids. CDR3 amino acids: CASTTDPSYEQYF. The entire variable domain, with the rest obtained from reference TRBV5-1 and TRBJ2-7, is as follows: KAGVTQTPRYLIKTRGQQVTLSCSPISGHRSVSWYQQTPGQGLQFLFEYFSETQRNKGNFPGRFSGRQFSNSRSEMNVSTLELGDSALYLCASTTDPSYEQYFGPGTRLTVT.

Frequency places this clonotype as medium-sized. The chain joins TRBV7-9 to TRBJ2-4; TCRdb proposes TRBD1, but this gene call is untestable without DNA. This CDR3 contains 15 residues. The V gene's germline CDR1 is SEHNR and CDR2 FQNEAQ (reference sequence). CDR3 sequence: CASSPPGQGQNIQYF.

According to its frequency, this clonotype is medium-sized (0.01 to 0.1%). The CDR3 sequence: CASSLDPLAGGIYNEQFF. J is TRBJ2-1 and V is TRBV11-2; the TRBD2 assignment by TCRdb is unverifiable without DNA. The CDR3 length is 18 residues. CDR1 and CDR2 from the germline V gene are SGHAT and FQNNGV.

The chain couples TRBV6-6 to TRBJ1-1; lacking DNA, the TRBD1 call made by TCRdb goes unchecked. Germline loops: CDR1 MNHNY, CDR2 SVGAGI (reference sequence). The CDR3 spans 12 residues. The CDR3 here is CASSPQGTEAFF.

This chain links TRBV29-1 with TRBJ1-4. This CDR3 has 14 amino acids. The germline CDR1 and CDR2 sequences are SQVTM and ANQGSEA. The chain's CDR3 is CSVAGGKLGEKLFF. Using reference TRBV29-1 and TRBJ1-4 for the parts outside the CDR3, the full variable domain is SAVISQKPSRDICQRGTSLTIQCQVDSQVTMMFWYRQQPGQSLTLIATANQGSEATYESGFVIDKFPISRPNLTFSTLTVSNMSPEDSSIYLCSVAGGKLGEKLFFGSGTQLSVL.

The CDR3 spells CASSAQGRGDQPQHF. The chain has TRBV12-3 or TRBV12-4 and TRBJ1-5; TCRdb proposes TRBD1, but this gene call is untestable without DNA. The CDR3 runs to 15 residues.